This T cell receptor (beta chain) stems from a study of shared clonotypes between healthy human individuals. Points from the study as a whole: Sampling involved blood alone; tissue repertoires likely differ.

This clone came up a few times. What it binds is unknown. From germline, CDR1 is SQVTM and CDR2 ANQGSEA. V was trimmed by 4 bases and J by 3 bases, leaving 13 bases between them. This CDR3 comprises 13 residues. Several immunoSEQ 96-well plates shared each subset's DNA, each plate a replicate. The repertoire was sequenced with immunoSEQ multiplex PCR; TCRdb's copy has only in-frame clones and lacks some. This sample has fewer than 650,000 clones, with roughly four fifths found just once. All of the donors resided in Nashville, Tennessee, and each was a Caucasian adult. Material: PBMCs. The receptor was derived from a woman in her thirties or forties in good health. Some clones in this sample may be carry-over from other donors' samples. This chain connects TRBV29-1 to TRBJ2-7; the D is unclear. The CDR3 reads CSVGSDPLYEQYF. The DNA for the CDR3 is TGCAGCGTTGGGTCAGATCCTCTCTACGAGCAGTACTTC.